Presented here are 19 T cell receptor beta chains from one specimen sequenced in a study of CD8 T cells in ankylosing spondylitis (dated 2017 in TCRdb). Libraries were made using 5' RACE. TCRdb records Illumina HiSeq 2500 as the sequencer. TCRdb's own reprocessing of the public reads used fastp at Q25 and MiXCR and kept productive beta chains. Entries that share a CDR3 protein sequence are merged under the most common genes and DNA. The sample data list hundreds of thousands of distinct CDR3 sequences, and roughly 10% of these were observed just once. Approximately 0.46% of the sample rests with the top ten. For these TCRs, the target antigens are not known. The investigation overall reported the following: Blood from ankylosing spondylitis patients appeared to be characterized by a TCR beta motif composed of eight or nine highly homologous amino acid variants.

Sequenced sample: blood, either unsorted or a sorted T cell fraction (not recorded which). Receptors were obtained from a male donor with ankylosing spondylitis.

This clonotype was seen only a few times. This rearrangement joins TRBV12-3 or TRBV12-4 to TRBJ2-1, with a tentative D call TRBD2 (5 bases). V lost 4 bases to trimming and J lost 3 bases, with 10 bases between them. The CDR3 length is 14 residues. CDR3 coding DNA: TGTGCCAGCAGTTCAAGGGCGGGCTACAATGAGCAGTTCTTC. Its translation: CASSSRAGYNEQFF.

This clonotype was seen only a few times. The rearrangement uses TRBV28 and TRBJ2-7; possibly TRBD1 or TRBD2 for D (6 bases each). The CDR3 consists of 14 residues. Germline CDR1 is MDHEN and CDR2 is SYDVKM. V lost 8 bases and J 1 base, leaving 15 bases between the germline ends. In nucleotides, the CDR3 is TGTGCCAGCCTACAGCAGGGGAGGTCCTACGAGCAGTACTTC. It yields the protein CASLQQGRSYEQYF.

This clonotype was seen only a few times. V gene TRBV2 combines with J gene TRBJ2-3; weak D call: TRBD2 (5 bases). CDR3 length: 14 amino acids. V shed 2 bases and J shed 9 bases, with 15 bases lying between them. CDR1 and CDR2 from the germline V gene are SNHLY and FYNNEI. The CDR3 loop is CASSELWAGETQYF. The CDR3 DNA reads TGTGCCAGCAGTGAACTATGGGCGGGCGAGACGCAGTATTTT.

The table lists this clonotype with many counts. The chain carries TRBV29-1 and TRBJ1-1; D is undetermined. CDR1 and CDR2 (germline): SQVTM, ANQGSEA. The CDR3 extends over 13 amino acids. Trimming removed 8 bases from V and 0 bases from J, with 13 bases in between. For the CDR3, the DNA is TGCAGCATACTAAGGGCGTTGAACACTGAAGCTTTCTTT. It codes for CSILRALNTEAFF.

There are a few counts of this clonotype. The rearrangement links TRBV12-3 or TRBV12-4 to TRBJ2-1; 11 bases line up with TRBD2. The CDR3 contains 18 residues. Trimming cost V 3 bases and J 0 bases; bases outside gene matches: 7. CDR3 sequence reads: CASSFRGLAAPSYNEQFF. DNA of the CDR3: TGTGCCAGCAGTTTCCGGGGACTAGCGGCACCCTCCTACAATGAGCAGTTCTTC.

This clonotype was detected only a few times. The chain recombines TRBV7-9 with TRBJ2-1; D is uncertain. This CDR3 comprises 16 residues. Germline V gene sequence: CDR1 SEHNR, CDR2 FQNEAQ (reference sequence). V was trimmed by 2 bases and J by 6 bases, leaving 17 bases between them. CDR3 coding DNA: TGTGCCAGCAGCTTATTTGGCGGACCGATTCGCAATGAGCAGTTCTTC. Residues: CASSLFGGPIRNEQFF. The full variable domain, its missing parts supplied by reference TRBV7-9 and TRBJ2-1, is DTGVSQNPRHKITKRGQNVTFRCDPISEHNRLYWYRQTLGQGPEFLTYFQNEAQLEKSRLLSDRFSAERPKGSFSTLEIQRTEQGDSAMYLCASSLFGGPIRNEQFFGPGTRLTVL.

V and J are TRBV20-1 and TRBJ1-1, with a possible D match to TRBD1 (5 bases). V dropped 8 bases and J dropped 3 bases, with 16 bases sitting between them. The CDR3 sequence is 13 residues long. Germline-derived CDR1 and CDR2 are DFQATT and SNEGSKA (reference sequence). The DNA of the CDR3 is TGCAGTACCCCTAGGGACGGCTACACTGAAGCTTTCTTT. Translated, it gives CSTPRDGYTEAFF.

The chain has TRBV6-1 and TRBJ1-6, with 7 bases lining up with TRBD1. The CDR3 extends over 13 amino acids. V trimming: 8 bases; J trimming: 10 bases; junction bases outside the gene matches: 8. Looked up from germline, CDR1 is MNHNS and CDR2 is SASEGT. Here the CDR3 DNA reads TGTGCCAGCGCTGACAGGGTCTCGTCACCCCTCCACTTT. Translation: CASADRVSSPLHF.

This chain joins TRBV11-3 and TRBJ2-1; D not certain. The CDR3 is 12 amino acids. The germline V gene has CDR1 SGHNT and CDR2 YENEEA. V was shortened by 4 bases and J by 9 bases, with 10 bases between the two germline ends. The CDR3 here is CASSSGPGEQFF. The DNA for the CDR3 is TGTGCCAGCAGCTCCGGACCCGGTGAGCAGTTCTTC.

This clonotype was observed a few times. This chain links TRBV20-1 with TRBJ1-1, with D perhaps TRBD1 (5 bases). Germline V gene sequence: CDR1 DFQATT, CDR2 SNEGSKA (reference sequence). The CDR3 has 13 residues. V was pared by 6 bases and J by 5 bases, with 16 bases between. The CDR3 spells CSATRQLGTEAFF. The CDR3 region has the DNA TGCAGTGCAACCCGACAGTTGGGGACTGAAGCTTTCTTT.

This chain links TRBV20-1 with TRBJ2-1; a weak D match, TRBD2 (5 bases). The germline gives CDR1 DFQATT, CDR2 SNEGSKA (reference sequence). The CDR3 spans 14 residues. Trimming left V 0 bases short and J 7 bases short, with 13 bases between. The CDR3 is CSAREARLANEQFF. The DNA for the CDR3 is TGCAGTGCTAGAGAGGCCCGGCTAGCTAATGAGCAGTTCTTC.

The chain joins TRBV21-1 to TRBJ2-7. TRBV21-1 is classified as a pseudogene. This CDR3 spans 13 amino acids. The CDR3: CASSKKENYEQYF. The CDR3 DNA follows: TGTGCCAGCAGCAAAAAGGAGAACTACGAGCAGTACTTC.

This chain links TRBV6-5 with TRBJ2-1, with 9 bases lining up with TRBD2. Germline CDR1 and CDR2: MNHEY and SVGAGI. With 0 bases clipped from V and 7 bases from J, the junction kept 7 bases outside the gene matches. The CDR3 sequence is 16 residues long. CDR3 coding DNA: TGTGCCAGCAGTTACTCAGGTCAGAGCGGGGGGAATGAGCAGTTCTTC. Encoded protein: CASSYSGQSGGNEQFF.

This sequence joins TRBV9 and TRBJ1-1, with D unresolved. The CDR3 runs to 15 residues. V dropped 4 bases and J dropped 0 bases, with 13 bases sitting between them. The germline CDR1 and CDR2 sequences are SGDLS and YYNGEE. In nucleotides, the CDR3 is TGTGCCAGCAGCCCACCGACATACATGAACACTGAAGCTTTCTTT. Translation gives CASSPPTYMNTEAFF.

This clonotype was seen many times. The chain links TRBV6-1 to TRBJ1-5, with D uncertain. Germline V lookup: CDR1 MNHNS, CDR2 SASEGT. The CDR3 sequence is 13 residues long. Trimming removed 5 bases at V and 0 bases at J, with 5 bases between. The CDR3 DNA is TGTGCCAGCAGTCCCCATAGCAATCAGCCCCAGCATTTT. Amino acids: CASSPHSNQPQHF.

The chain carries TRBV15 and TRBJ2-3; D may be TRBD1 (5 bases). Germline CDR1 and CDR2: LNHNV and YYDKDF (reference sequence). The CDR3 length is 15 residues. The V end lost 1 base, the J end lost 2 bases, and 10 bases lay between the germline ends. The CDR3 region is CATSRGRVDTDTQYF. CDR3 nucleotide sequence: TGTGCCACCAGCAGAGGCAGGGTCGACACAGATACGCAGTATTTT. Supplemented by reference TRBV15 and TRBJ2-3, the full variable domain reads DAMVIQNPRYQVTQFGKPVTLSCSQTLNHNVMYWYQQKSSQAPKLLFHYYDKDFNNEADTPDNFQSRRPNTSFCFLDIRSPGLGDTAMYLCATSRGRVDTDTQYFGPGTRLTVL.

This clonotype was detected once. The chain's CDR3 is CSATSGGSYQETQYF. The DNA of the CDR3 is TGCAGTGCTACTAGCGGGGGATCCTACCAAGAGACCCAGTACTTC. This sequence joins TRBV20-1 and TRBJ2-5; TRBD2 matches 10 bases. V shed 4 bases and J 0 bases; nucleotides not matched to a gene: 5. The germline CDR1 and CDR2 sequences are DFQATT and SNEGSKA (reference sequence). The CDR3 length is 15 residues.

This clonotype was recorded at least ten times. CDR3 bases: TGTGCCAGCAGCCCAAGGCAGGGAGGCACCGGGGAGCTGTTTTTT. Translation gives CASSPRQGGTGELFF. The V gene is TRBV11-2, the J gene TRBJ2-2, with a tentative D call TRBD2 (6 bases). From germline, CDR1 is SGHAT and CDR2 FQNNGV. This CDR3 contains 15 residues. Deletions cut 5 bases from V and 4 bases from J, with 14 bases between.

This clonotype was picked up many times. This CDR3 reads CASSLGRLDYEQFF. The DNA for the CDR3 is TGTGCCAGCAGTTTAGGTCGTCTAGACTATGAGCAGTTCTTC. The chain employs TRBV12-3 or TRBV12-4 and TRBJ2-1; D call uncertain. V lost 1 base and J 8 bases, leaving 12 bases between the germline ends. CDR3 length equals 14 residues.